This T cell receptor (beta chain) is from a study of Graves' ophthalmopathy and Graves' hyperthyroidism. Study results and limitations: Using 13 signatures, a model distinguished ophthalmopathy from stable hyperthyroidism, reaching 85% to 90% sensitivity and around 81% specificity. Clonotypes were expanded in thyroid at above 0.001 frequency, and most also appeared in blood.

The diagnosis was founded upon clinical symptoms, serum thyroxine, TRAb, thyroid ultrasound and orbital computed tomography. Out of 7.5 to 10 ml of fresh peripheral blood, PBMCs were obtained. CDR3 length equals 18 residues. V gave up 4 bases and J gave up 0 bases, with 18 bases separating them. Germline CDR1 SGHAT, CDR2 FQDESV (reference sequence). About this clonotype itself: Its antigen is not known.

Researchers took RNA transcripts and amplified TCR beta CDR3 regions from them. First-round RT-PCR used HTBI primers; second-round multiplex PCR followed. TCRdb re-derived calls from the multiplex PCR reads in MiXCR, one entry per CDR3 protein. The repertoire holds about 500,000 distinct CDR3 sequences, with around an eighth as singletons. The chain joins TRBV11-1 to TRBJ2-2, with D possibly TRBD1 on 6 matching bases. The sequenced sample consisted of blood. This sequence was found in a woman aged 30 to 39 with Graves' ophthalmopathy. CDR3 protein: CASSSREDGGANTGELFF. As DNA, the CDR3 is TGTGCCAGCAGCTCCCGTGAGGATGGGGGCGCGAACACCGGGGAGCTGTTTTTT.